The 2 T cell receptor beta chains given below trace back to one sample, sequenced in a study of T cells in tuberculosis. Repertoires were generated with immunoSEQ multiplex PCR, while TCRdb's copy carries only in-frame clones and drops some. The sample yields about 30,000 clones, roughly 94% seen once. Sequencing input: PBMCs. These TCRs come from a donor aged 10-29 years with latent tuberculosis or without tuberculosis infection.

On this clone: A read error may account for a junction end that differs from germline. The chain is built from TRBV7-2 and TRBJ1-1; TRBD1 matches at 7 bases. This CDR3 contains 14 residues. Germline-derived CDR1 and CDR2 are SGHTA and FQGNSA. The CDR3 sequence: CASSSSRGNAEAFF. The DNA of the CDR3 is TGTGCCAGCAGCTCCTCCAGGGGGAACGCTGAAGCTTTCTTT.

Comments on this clone: The junction departs from the called germline gene at one end, perhaps through a read error. This chain connects TRBV27 to TRBJ2-6, with 7 bases that match TRBD1. The CDR3 has 16 amino acids. Germline V gene sequence: CDR1 MNHEY, CDR2 SMNVEV (reference sequence). This CDR3 reads CASSLPGTAGANVPTF. CDR3 bases: TGTGCCAGCAGTTTACCGGGGACAGCCGGGGCCAACGTCCCGACTTTC. Variable domain in full (rest from reference TRBV27 and TRBJ2-6): EAQVTQNPRYLITVTGKKLTVTCSQNMNHEYMSWYRQDPGLGLRQIYYSMNVEVTDKGDVPEGYKVSRKEKRNFPLILESPSPNQTSLYFCASSLPGTAGANVPTFGAGSRLTVL.